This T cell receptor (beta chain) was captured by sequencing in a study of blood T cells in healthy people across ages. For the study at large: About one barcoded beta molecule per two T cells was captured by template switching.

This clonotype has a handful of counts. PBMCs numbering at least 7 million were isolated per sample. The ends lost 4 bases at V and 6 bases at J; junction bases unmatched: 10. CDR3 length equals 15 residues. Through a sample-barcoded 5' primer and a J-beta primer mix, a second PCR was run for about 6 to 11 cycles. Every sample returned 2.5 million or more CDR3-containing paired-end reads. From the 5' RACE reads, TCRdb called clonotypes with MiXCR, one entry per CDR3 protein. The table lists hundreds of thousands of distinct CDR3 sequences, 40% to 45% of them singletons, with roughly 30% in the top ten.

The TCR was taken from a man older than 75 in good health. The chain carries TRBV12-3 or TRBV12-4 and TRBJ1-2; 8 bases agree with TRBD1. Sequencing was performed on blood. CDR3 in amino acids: CASSSPRTGRDGYTF. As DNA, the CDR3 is TGTGCCAGCAGTTCTCCCCGGACAGGGAGGGATGGCTACACCTTC.